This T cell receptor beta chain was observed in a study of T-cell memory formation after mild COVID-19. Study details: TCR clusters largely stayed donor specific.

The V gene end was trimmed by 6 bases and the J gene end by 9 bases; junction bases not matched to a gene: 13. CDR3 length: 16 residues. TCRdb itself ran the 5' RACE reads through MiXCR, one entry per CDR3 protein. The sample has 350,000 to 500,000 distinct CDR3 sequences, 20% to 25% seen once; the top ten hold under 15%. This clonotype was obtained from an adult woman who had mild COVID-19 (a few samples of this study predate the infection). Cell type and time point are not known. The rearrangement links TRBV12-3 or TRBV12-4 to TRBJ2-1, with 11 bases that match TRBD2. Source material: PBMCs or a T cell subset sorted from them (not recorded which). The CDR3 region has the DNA TGTGCCAGCAGCCGGACAGTTACTAGCGGGAGCGGTGAGCAGTTCTTC. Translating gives CASSRTVTSGSGEQFF.